These 19 T cell receptor beta chains share one sample of origin, sequenced in a study of beta chain features in type 1 diabetes. Expressed TCRB transcripts were sequenced, since all the RNA that had been isolated was reverse transcribed. Generated by immunoSEQ multiplex PCR, the TCRdb table keeps only in-frame clones and is missing some. The sample carries tens of thousands of clones, approximately 49% recorded once. The sample taken for sequencing was stem cell memory CD4+ T cells from blood. The receptors were sampled from a woman in her 30s in good health.

The chain combines TRBV7-2 with TRBJ2-4; tentatively, D is TRBD2 (6 bases). V was cut by 7 bases and J by 0 bases, with 16 bases left in between. The CDR3 is 16 amino acids. CDR1 and CDR2 from the germline V gene are SGHTA and FQGNSA. The CDR3 DNA follows: TGTGCCAGCAACGGAGGGCTAGCGTCAGCCAAAAACATTCAGTACTTC. Translating gives CASNGGLASAKNIQYF.

This clone turned up a few times. CDR3 nucleotides: TGTGCCAGCATCCCCCTTATGGGCAGCTACAATGAGCAGTTCTTC. Amino acids: CASIPLMGSYNEQFF. The rearrangement links TRBV28 to TRBJ2-1; D call uncertain. This CDR3 comprises 15 residues. From germline, CDR1 is MDHEN and CDR2 SYDVKM. V gave up 7 bases and J gave up 3 bases, with 16 bases separating them.

This clone appeared a few times. The gene calls are TRBV28 and TRBJ1-2, with 7 bases matching TRBD1. The V segment lost 6 bases and the J segment 8 bases; nucleotides outside the gene matches: 9. The CDR3 is 13 residues long. In germline, CDR1 is MDHEN, CDR2 SYDVKM. DNA for the CDR3: TGTGCCAGCAGCAGAACAGGGGCGGGAGGCTACACCTTC. This encodes CASSRTGAGGYTF.

The chain joins TRBV5-5 to TRBJ1-1; no reliable D call. This CDR3 is built from 13 residues. Trimming cost V 0 bases and J 4 bases, with 7 bases left between them. The germline V gene has CDR1 SGHKS and CDR2 YYEKEE (reference sequence). The CDR3 nucleotides read TGTGCCAGCAGCTTGGGACATAGCACTGAAGCTTTCTTT. Protein sequence: CASSLGHSTEAFF.

Of note for this clone: The same CDR3 also results from other DNA sequences found in this sample. This rearrangement joins TRBV28 to TRBJ2-1; TRBD2 matches 11 bases. This CDR3 contains 15 residues. With V trimmed by 6 bases and J by 3 bases, 4 bases remained unmatched. Germline V gene lookup returns CDR1 MDHEN and CDR2 SYDVKM. The CDR3 protein is CASRGGTSGYNEQFF. In DNA form, the CDR3 reads TGTGCCAGCAGGGGAGGGACTAGCGGCTACAATGAGCAGTTCTTC.

This clone was observed a few times. The chain employs TRBV28 and TRBJ2-3, with TRBD2 matching 13 bases. The CDR3 covers 17 residues. The junction had 6 bases not matched to a gene; V was cut back by 4 bases and J by 2 bases. Germline values: CDR1 MDHEN, CDR2 SYDVKM. The CDR3 sequence is CASSSGLAGDFTDTQYF. CDR3 DNA sequence: TGTGCCAGCAGTTCCGGACTAGCGGGAGACTTCACAGATACGCAGTATTTT.

The rearrangement links TRBV28 to TRBJ2-1; 11 nucleotides align to TRBD2. Losses at the gene ends were 5 bases for V and 6 bases for J; bases not matched to a gene: 9. The CDR3 has 16 residues. Per the germline V gene, CDR1 is MDHEN and CDR2 is SYDVKM. The CDR3 bases are TGTGCCAGCAGTACCCCCGTAGCGGGAGGGCCCAATGAGCAGTTCTTC. Residues: CASSTPVAGGPNEQFF.

This clone was recorded a few times. The rearrangement uses TRBV4-3 and TRBJ2-5, with D possibly being TRBD2 (5 bases). V gave up 0 bases and J gave up 5 bases, with 13 bases separating them. Germline CDR1 and CDR2: LGHNA and YSLEER. This CDR3 is 15 amino acids long. The CDR3 is CASSQEYRPGETQYF. The CDR3 coding sequence is TGCGCCAGCAGCCAAGAGTATAGGCCGGGGGAGACCCAGTACTTC.

This chain uses TRBV4-3 with TRBJ1-1; TRBD1 aligns across 7 bases. Per germline, CDR1 LGHNA and CDR2 YSLEER. The length of the CDR3 is 13 residues. J was trimmed by 10 bases and V by 0 bases; bases with no gene match: 5. CDR3 DNA sequence: TGCGCCAGCAGCCAAGAAGACAGGGTGGGAGCTTTCTTT. It translates to CASSQEDRVGAFF.

This clone was detected only once. The chain has TRBV6-5 and TRBJ2-3, with 8 positions matching TRBD1. The ends lost 2 bases at V and 3 bases at J; junction bases unmatched: 4. The CDR3 covers 15 residues. Germline V lookup: CDR1 MNHEY, CDR2 SVGAGI. The CDR3 loop is CASSYDRGGTDTQYF. For the CDR3, the DNA is TGTGCCAGCAGTTACGACAGGGGAGGTACAGATACGCAGTATTTT.

J is TRBJ2-5 and V is TRBV18; 9 bases are shared with TRBD1. Germline V lookup: CDR1 KGHSH, CDR2 LQKENI. V gave up 3 bases and J gave up 5 bases; unmatched junction bases: 4. This CDR3 is 14 amino acids long. The CDR3 loop is CASSPPGQGETQYF. The DNA of the CDR3 is TGTGCCAGCTCACCGCCGGGACAGGGTGAGACCCAGTACTTC.

CDR3 sequence: CAISESGYGYTF. Written as DNA, the CDR3 is TGTGCCATCAGTGAGTCCGGCTATGGCTACACCTTC. J is TRBJ1-2 and V is TRBV10-3; D call uncertain. Trimming took 0 bases from V and 4 from J, leaving 3 bases between them. The CDR3 has 12 amino acids. Germline V CDR1 and CDR2: ENHRY, SYGVKD.

This chain connects TRBV5-6 to TRBJ1-4; TRBD1 aligns across 10 bases. The V segment lost 4 bases and the J segment 3 bases; nucleotides outside the gene matches: 6. The CDR3 extends over 16 amino acids. CDR1 is SGHDT, CDR2 YYEEEE, per germline. CDR3 nucleotides: TGTGCCAGCAGCCGGGAGACAGGGGGCTCTAATGAAAAACTGTTTTTT. This codes for CASSRETGGSNEKLFF. The variable domain in full, completed from reference TRBV5-6 and TRBJ1-4, reads DAGVTQSPTHLIKTRGQQVTLRCSPKSGHDTVSWYQQALGQGPQFIFQYYEEEERQRGNFPDRFSGHQFPNYSSELNVNALLLGDSALYLCASSRETGGSNEKLFFGSGTQLSVL.

Only a few counts were recorded for this clone. The chain links TRBV30 to TRBJ2-7, with 9 positions matching TRBD1. V lost 5 bases to trimming and J lost 4 bases; unmatched junction nucleotides: 6. Germline CDR1 is GTSNPN and CDR2 is SVGIG (reference sequence). The CDR3 is made up of 13 amino acids. The CDR3 loop is CAWETGGAYEQYF. The CDR3 coding sequence is TGTGCCTGGGAAACAGGGGGCGCGTACGAGCAGTACTTC.

The rearrangement joins TRBV11-2 to TRBJ2-7; possible D gene TRBD2, 6 bases. Trimming took off 4 bases at V and 5 bases at J, with 21 bases between the two ends. Looked up from germline, CDR1 is SGHAT and CDR2 is FQNNGV. The CDR3 has 16 amino acids. Here the CDR3 DNA reads TGTGCCAGCAGCTCCACGAGTGGAGGGTCTCGCCACGAGCAGTACTTC. Encoded protein: CASSSTSGGSRHEQYF.

This clone has only a few counts. The rearrangement uses TRBV7-2 and TRBJ1-2; D is unclear. The CDR3 totals 13 residues. Trimming cost V 1 base and J 6 bases, with 9 bases left between them. The germline V gene has CDR1 SGHTA and CDR2 FQGNSA. The CDR3, as DNA: TGTGCCAGCAGCTTAGAAGTCGCGGATGGCTACACCTTC. The encoded protein is CASSLEVADGYTF.

This clone has a handful of counts. The chain couples TRBV13 to TRBJ1-1, with TRBD1 as a possible D gene (5 bases). The CDR3 covers 15 residues. Germline V gene sequence: CDR1 PRHDT, CDR2 FYEKMQ (reference sequence). V lost 5 bases to trimming and J lost 6 bases, with 19 bases between them. The CDR3 here is CASSLPLGRSPEAFF. The CDR3 DNA reads as TGTGCCAGCAGCCTCCCGTTGGGGCGCAGCCCTGAAGCTTTCTTT. The full variable domain, its missing parts supplied by reference TRBV13 and TRBJ1-1, is AAGVIQSPRHLIKEKRETATLKCYPIPRHDTVYWYQQGPGQDPQFLISFYEKMQSDKGSIPDRFSAQQFSDYHSELNMSSLELGDSALYFCASSLPLGRSPEAFFGQGTRLTVV.

The chain carries TRBV18 and TRBJ2-1; 9 positions match TRBD2. This CDR3 spans 16 amino acids. Germline loops: CDR1 KGHSH, CDR2 LQKENI. V trimming: 5 bases; J trimming: 3 bases; junction bases outside the gene matches: 8. CDR3 loop: CASSVPGLAGYNEQFF. In DNA form, the CDR3 reads TGTGCCAGCTCAGTACCGGGACTAGCAGGCTACAATGAGCAGTTCTTC.

In this sample, this clone turned up a few times. The CDR3 is CASSLFSSTDTQYF. DNA of the CDR3: TGTGCCAGCAGTTTATTCTCTAGCACAGATACGCAGTATTTT. The gene calls are TRBV28 and TRBJ2-3; D gene uncertain. CDR1 is MDHEN, CDR2 SYDVKM, per germline. The CDR3 covers 14 residues. V was pared by 1 base and J by 0 bases, with 5 bases between.